The 24 T cell receptor beta chains below all came from one sample that was sequenced in a study of regulatory T cells in long-lasting Graves disease (dated by TCRdb to about 2021). The library was built by means of multiplex PCR. Sequencing instrument: Illumina HiSeq 4000. TCR beta libraries were built with iRepertoire HTBI primers and Arm-PCR amplification of CDR3 regions. The raw public reads went through TCRdb reprocessing: fastp at Q25, MiXCR clone calling, in-frame beta chains kept. Each entry merges the rows of one CDR3 protein and shows their most common DNA and genes. In this sample the table shows about 660,000 distinct CDR3 sequences, about 30% of which occur a single time. Around 40% of the sample comes from the top ten. What this sample's time point label stands for: persistent/refractory GD, antithyroid drugs over 5 years with positive TRAb. For both TCR sequencing and RNA sequencing, RNA was extracted from PBMCs in TRIzol.

Sequencing was performed on peripheral blood mononuclear cells (PBMCs), taken when the disease was refractory, from a patient treated with antithyroid drugs. All receptors derive from a female donor with Graves disease.

This chain joins TRBV30 and TRBJ1-3; D ambiguous. In germline, CDR1 is GTSNPN, CDR2 SVGIG (reference sequence). Trimming pared 1 base from V and 13 bases from J, leaving 17 bases between. There are 13 residues in the CDR3. The CDR3 DNA sequence: TGTGCCTGGAGTGGGCGTTCAGGACTTTCTATATATTTT. It encodes CAWSGRSGLSIYF.

The chain is built from TRBV9 and TRBJ1-2; D possibly corresponds to TRBD1 (6 bases). The germline gives CDR1 SGDLS, CDR2 YYNGEE. Trimming took off 3 bases at V and 0 bases at J, with 12 bases between the two ends. The CDR3 extends over 15 amino acids. CDR3 sequence reads: CASSGNRDTNYGYTF. The CDR3 region has the DNA TGTGCCAGCAGCGGGAACAGGGACACTAACTATGGCTACACCTTC.

The rearrangement joins TRBV20-1 to TRBJ2-7, with a possible D match to TRBD1 (5 bases). V was cut by 5 bases and J by 2 bases, with 10 bases left in between. From germline, CDR1 is DFQATT and CDR2 SNEGSKA (reference sequence). CDR3 length: 12 residues. CDR3 region: CSAEGETYEQYF. In DNA, the CDR3 is TGCAGTGCTGAAGGGGAAACCTACGAGCAGTACTTC.

This clonotype was observed a handful of times. The rearrangement joins TRBV28 to TRBJ1-5; D remains unclear. The length of the CDR3 is 16 residues. Germline values: CDR1 MDHEN, CDR2 SYDVKM. V lost 1 base, J lost 4 bases, and 14 bases lay in between. The CDR3 is CASSLFSWGTNQPQHF. The CDR3 bases are TGTGCCAGCAGTTTATTCTCTTGGGGTACGAATCAGCCCCAGCATTTT.

The chain employs TRBV6-1 and TRBJ1-5, with 8 bases fitting TRBD1. V shed 5 bases and J 6 bases; nucleotides not matched to a gene: 3. There are 13 residues in the CDR3. CDR1 MNHNS and CDR2 SASEGT come from the germline V gene. The CDR3 loop is CASSTGGSQPQHF. The CDR3 DNA reads as TGTGCCAGCAGTACAGGGGGTAGTCAGCCCCAGCATTTT.

J is TRBJ1-2 and V is TRBV29-1, with D possibly matching TRBD1 (5 bases). The germline CDR1 and CDR2 sequences are SQVTM and ANQGSEA. Trimming stripped 0 bases from V and 5 bases from J, with 16 bases between. This CDR3 spans 15 amino acids. Here the CDR3 reads CSVEDPFRGIYGYTF. The CDR3 region has the DNA TGCAGCGTTGAAGATCCTTTCCGGGGGATTTATGGCTACACCTTC.

The sample holds many counts of this clonotype. The rearrangement joins TRBV12-3 or TRBV12-4 to TRBJ1-2, with D uncertain. V dropped 2 bases and J dropped 2 bases, with 12 bases sitting between them. The CDR3 spans 15 residues. CDR3 amino acids: CASSLYGSQNYGYTF. The CDR3 DNA reads TGTGCCAGCAGTTTATACGGCAGCCAAAACTATGGCTACACCTTC.

This clonotype was detected a few times. The V call is TRBV15, the J call TRBJ2-7; perhaps TRBD1 as D (6 bases). Germline V gene data show CDR1 as LNHNV and CDR2 as YYDKDF (reference sequence). The CDR3 length is 14 residues. Trimming stripped 4 bases from V and 0 bases from J, with 10 bases between. CDR3 sequence (DNA): TGTGCCACCAGCACCAGGGGTAGCTCCTACGAGCAGTACTTC. As protein: CATSTRGSSYEQYF.

The table lists this clonotype with many counts. In DNA, the CDR3 is TGTGCCAGCAGGTTACAGGAGAACACTGAAGCTTTCTTT. Translating it yields CASRLQENTEAFF. The genes are TRBV28 and TRBJ1-1; tentatively, D is TRBD1 (5 bases). The germline V gene encodes CDR1 MDHEN and CDR2 SYDVKM. Trimming removed 6 bases at V and 1 base at J, with 9 bases between. The CDR3 runs 13 residues.

A few counts support this clonotype. At one of its ends the junction is not consistent with the germline gene, which may arise from a read error. This chain links TRBV11-2 with TRBJ1-2, with TRBD1 as a possible D gene (5 bases). The CDR3 extends over 12 amino acids. Germline V gene lookup returns CDR1 SGHAT and CDR2 FQNNGV. In DNA form, the CDR3 reads TGTGCCAGCAGCTTAGCCGCGACAGCTCGTTACTTC. Translating gives CASSLAATARYF.

This clonotype came up a few times. V gene TRBV6-2 or TRBV6-3 combines with J gene TRBJ2-7; 8 bases align to TRBD2. CDR3 length: 17 amino acids. V shed 2 bases and J 1 base; nucleotides not matched to a gene: 10. The germline CDR1 and CDR2 sequences are MNHEY and SVGEGT. In nucleotides, the CDR3 is TGTGCCAGCAGTTACAAGGCTAGCGGGCCCCATTCCTACGAGCAGTACTTC. Residues: CASSYKASGPHSYEQYF.

This chain joins TRBV6-5 and TRBJ1-1; perhaps TRBD1 as D (5 bases). Germline loops: CDR1 MNHEY, CDR2 SVGAGI. This CDR3 has 14 residues. V was shortened by 4 bases and J by 0 bases, with 9 bases between the two germline ends. CDR3 amino acids: CASSWAGLNTEAFF. The CDR3 nucleotides read TGTGCCAGCAGTTGGGCAGGGCTGAACACTGAAGCTTTCTTT.

This clonotype was detected ten times or more. This chain uses TRBV6-2 or TRBV6-3 with TRBJ1-1; the D gene is possibly TRBD1 (5 bases). V lost 4 bases and J lost 2, with 11 bases in between. Per germline, CDR1 MNHEY and CDR2 SVGEGT. The CDR3 runs 14 residues. The CDR3 spells CASSLRDRNTEAFF. The DNA of the CDR3 is TGTGCCAGCAGTTTACGGGACCGCAACACTGAAGCTTTCTTT.

The chain has TRBV20-1 and TRBJ1-6; possibly TRBD1 for D (6 bases). The CDR3 extends over 17 amino acids. V was trimmed by 3 bases and J by 0 bases, leaving 15 bases between them. The germline V gene encodes CDR1 DFQATT and CDR2 SNEGSKA (reference sequence). The chain's CDR3 is CSASLGARSSYNSPLHF. The CDR3 nucleotides read TGCAGTGCTAGTTTGGGGGCCAGGAGCTCCTATAATTCACCCCTCCACTTT.

This clonotype was seen many times. The chain combines TRBV28 with TRBJ1-1, with D possibly matching TRBD1 (6 bases). The length of the CDR3 is 15 residues. Germline V lookup: CDR1 MDHEN, CDR2 SYDVKM. Trimming cost V 4 bases and J 6 bases, with 18 bases left between them. As DNA, the CDR3 is TGTGCCAGCAGTTGGGGTGGGGGGGCCCTTGCTGAAGCTTTCTTT. Translation gives CASSWGGGALAEAFF.

This chain uses TRBV5-6 with TRBJ1-2; D is ambiguous. The CDR3 loop spans 15 amino acids. Germline V gene lookup returns CDR1 SGHDT and CDR2 YYEEEE. Trimming shortened V by 5 bases and J by 5 bases, and 19 bases separated the two germline ends. The CDR3 bases are TGTGCCAGCAGTCACCTCGGACCCTCCCAATATGGCTACACCTTC. The encoded protein is CASSHLGPSQYGYTF.

This clonotype was seen more than once but under ten times. The chain is built from TRBV20-1 and TRBJ1-1, with TRBD1 matching over 7 bases. The CDR3 is 12 residues long. Germline CDR1 and CDR2: DFQATT and SNEGSKA (reference sequence). J lost 7 bases, V lost 4 bases, and 6 bases had no gene match. The DNA of the CDR3 is TGCAGTGCTACAAGACAGGGTCATGAAGCTTTCTTT. It codes for CSATRQGHEAFF.

This clonotype was recorded once. The chain uses TRBV7-9 and TRBJ1-1; D is perhaps TRBD1 (6 bases). The CDR3 is made up of 16 amino acids. V was cut by 1 base and J by 5 bases, with 17 bases left in between. The germline gives CDR1 SEHNR, CDR2 FQNEAQ (reference sequence). The CDR3 spells CASSLGGHPSVTEAFF. DNA of the CDR3: TGTGCCAGCAGCTTAGGGGGACACCCTTCGGTAACTGAAGCTTTCTTT.

The V and J genes are TRBV12-5 and TRBJ2-5; D is tentatively TRBD1 or TRBD2 (6 bases each). Germline CDR1 LGHNT, CDR2 FRNRAP. V shed 6 bases and J shed 2 bases, with 19 bases lying between them. This CDR3 is built from 16 residues. This CDR3 reads CASGKPAGGTQETQYF. Written as DNA, the CDR3 is TGTGCTAGTGGGAAGCCTGCTGGCGGGACACAAGAGACCCAGTACTTC.

The chain employs TRBV19 and TRBJ2-3; 8 bases line up with TRBD1. CDR1 and CDR2 from the germline V gene are LNHDA and SQIVND (reference sequence). V lost 5 bases, J lost 3 bases, and 4 bases stayed unmatched. This CDR3 has 14 amino acids. The CDR3 spells CASSFDRGTDTQYF. CDR3 DNA sequence: TGTGCCAGTAGTTTCGACAGGGGTACAGATACGCAGTATTTT.

This clonotype came up once. V and J are TRBV10-2 and TRBJ2-7; D may correspond to TRBD1 or TRBD2 (5 bases each). Trimming pared 2 bases from V and 4 bases from J, leaving 9 bases between. The CDR3 consists of 13 residues. CDR1 and CDR2 from the germline V gene are WSHSY and SAAADI. In nucleotides, the CDR3 is TGCGCCAGCAGTGAGGAGGGGAGATACGAGCAGTACTTC. This gives the protein CASSEEGRYEQYF.

The J gene is TRBJ1-1, the V gene TRBV28; 8 bases are shared with TRBD1. Germline CDR1 and CDR2: MDHEN and SYDVKM. This CDR3 spans 17 amino acids. Trimming took 5 bases from V and 7 from J; bases not matched to a gene: 18. CDR3 in amino acids: CASSPRGQGYISDEAFF. The CDR3 DNA follows: TGTGCCAGCAGTCCAAGAGGACAGGGTTATATTTCTGATGAAGCTTTCTTT.

V gene TRBV29-1 combines with J gene TRBJ1-1; possible D gene TRBD1, 6 bases. The V gene lost 4 bases and the J gene lost 3 bases, with 15 bases spanning the gap. The CDR3 totals 14 residues. Germline assignment: CDR1 SQVTM and CDR2 ANQGSEA. The CDR3: CSVGGGPWDTEAFF. The CDR3 bases are TGCAGCGTTGGAGGGGGTCCATGGGACACTGAAGCTTTCTTT.

This clonotype was seen a handful of times. This chain uses TRBV12-3 or TRBV12-4 with TRBJ2-3, with D possibly being TRBD2 (6 bases). Trimming cost V 2 bases and J 2 bases, with 11 bases left between them. The CDR3 loop spans 15 amino acids. In DNA, the CDR3 is TGTGCCAGCAGTTTATTACGGGGGTTCACAGATACGCAGTATTTT. Protein product: CASSLLRGFTDTQYF.